One sample yielded the 27 T cell receptor beta chains listed below, sequenced in a study of T cell repertoires in cytomegalovirus infection. A single record per CDR3 protein comes from TCRdb applying MiXCR to the reads. The sample records approximately 500,000 distinct CDR3 sequences, about 25% being singletons. Sequencing was done on a sample of PBMCs. The receptors derive from a human donor in good health (CMV status not recorded). Some clones in this sample may be carry-over from other donors' samples.

This chain joins TRBV29-1 and TRBJ2-1, with D possibly being TRBD2 (6 bases). CDR1 SQVTM and CDR2 ANQGSEA come from the germline V gene. Deletions cut 5 bases from V and 4 bases from J, with 15 bases between. The CDR3 has 14 residues. In DNA, the CDR3 is TGCAGCGTTTTTTCGGGAGAAAGGTACAATGAGCAGTTCTTC. It encodes CSVFSGERYNEQFF.

This clonotype was counted between two and nine times. J is TRBJ2-6 and V is TRBV24-1; D gene unclear. The V gene's germline CDR1 is KGHDR and CDR2 SFDVKD. V dropped 3 bases and J dropped 4 bases, with 6 bases sitting between them. The CDR3 runs 14 residues. In nucleotides, the CDR3 is TGTGCCACCAGTGATCCGTCGGGGGCCAACGTCCTGACTTTC. Protein: CATSDPSGANVLTF.

The chain employs TRBV28 and TRBJ1-1; 9 bases agree with TRBD1. The V gene's germline CDR1 is MDHEN and CDR2 SYDVKM. V shed 4 bases and J 2 bases; nucleotides not matched to a gene: 5. The CDR3 loop spans 15 amino acids. CDR3 residues: CASSSDRGRNTEAFF. The DNA of the CDR3 is TGTGCCAGCAGTTCGGACAGGGGACGAAACACTGAAGCTTTCTTT.

In its sample, this clonotype was seen a few times. The chain joins TRBV7-9 to TRBJ2-1; D possibly corresponds to TRBD2 (5 bases). V shed 4 bases and J shed 8 bases, with 12 bases lying between them. The CDR3 has 13 residues. Germline V gene lookup returns CDR1 SEHNR and CDR2 FQNEAQ (reference sequence). The CDR3 loop reads CASSSPLDYEQFF. In nucleotides, the CDR3 is TGTGCCAGCAGCTCACCGCTGGACTATGAGCAGTTCTTC.

This clonotype was seen more than once but under ten times. The V call is TRBV7-6, the J call TRBJ1-1, with 7 bases matching TRBD1. V shed 5 bases and J 6 bases; nucleotides not matched to a gene: 6. Germline-derived CDR1 and CDR2 are SGHVS and FNYEAQ. This CDR3 is 13 amino acids long. In DNA, the CDR3 is TGTGCCAGCAGCACTCAGGGGGAATCTGAAGCTTTCTTT. Translating gives CASSTQGESEAFF. The whole variable domain, filled in from reference TRBV7-6 and TRBJ1-1, reads GAGVSQSPRYKVTKRGQDVALRCDPISGHVSLYWYRQALGQGPEFLTYFNYEAQQDKSGLPNDRFSAERPEGSISTLTIQRTEQRDSAMYRCASSTQGESEAFFGQGTRLTVV.

V and J are TRBV5-1 and TRBJ1-1; TRBD1 is a possible D gene (5 bases). Germline CDR1 SGHRS, CDR2 YFSETQ. CDR3 size: 17 residues. Deletions cut 3 bases from V and 0 bases from J, with 18 bases between. The DNA for the CDR3 is TGCGCCAGCAGCTCCAGCCCCGGGGCTGAGATGAACACTGAAGCTTTCTTT. It yields the protein CASSSSPGAEMNTEAFF.

The chain links TRBV6-2 or TRBV6-3 to TRBJ2-7; D possibly corresponds to TRBD1 (6 bases). The V gene's germline CDR1 is MNHEY and CDR2 SVGEGT. V lost 7 bases and J lost 1, with 14 bases in between. This CDR3 is built from 14 residues. CDR3 nucleotides: TGTGCCAGCACCCTGGTAGGGGGTTCCTACGAGCAGTACTTC. It is translated as CASTLVGGSYEQYF.

This clonotype has only a few counts. The gene calls are TRBV19 and TRBJ2-7, with 8 bases matching TRBD1. The CDR3 consists of 14 residues. J was trimmed by 3 bases and V by 5 bases; bases with no gene match: 6. Germline assignment: CDR1 LNHDA and CDR2 SQIVND (reference sequence). The CDR3 nucleotides read TGTGCCAGTAGTCCACGGACAGGGTTCTACGAGCAGTACTTC. Protein sequence: CASSPRTGFYEQYF.

J is TRBJ2-1 and V is TRBV12-3 or TRBV12-4; 11 positions agree with TRBD2. The trim removed 3 bases at V and 4 bases at J, leaving 5 bases unmatched. There are 16 residues in the CDR3. CDR3 DNA: TGTGCCAGCAGTTTGACTAGCGGGACAATATACAATGAGCAGTTCTTC. This translates into CASSLTSGTIYNEQFF.

There are many counts of this clonotype. The rearrangement links TRBV7-2 to TRBJ1-4; possibly TRBD1 for D (5 bases). Trimming took 5 bases from V and 7 from J, leaving 17 bases between them. Germline values: CDR1 SGHTA, CDR2 FQGNSA. CDR3 size: 15 residues. This CDR3 is CASSAEGLEGEKLFF. CDR3 DNA: TGTGCCAGCAGCGCAGAGGGGCTAGAGGGTGAAAAACTGTTTTTT.

The table lists this clonotype with a few counts. The V call is TRBV5-1, the J call TRBJ2-1, with D tentatively TRBD1 (6 bases). Germline lookup yields CDR1 SGHRS and CDR2 YFSETQ. CDR3 size: 18 residues. V lost 0 bases to trimming and J lost 6 bases, with 22 bases between them. The CDR3 reads CASSLGWLGTNRANEQFF. The CDR3 coding sequence is TGCGCCAGCAGCTTGGGTTGGTTGGGGACAAACCGAGCCAATGAGCAGTTCTTC.

V usage is TRBV7-9 and J usage is TRBJ2-2; D gene ambiguous. CDR3 size: 15 residues. V lost 1 base to trimming and J lost 7 bases, with 13 bases between them. CDR1 is SEHNR and CDR2 is FQNEAQ in the germline V gene (reference sequence). DNA for the CDR3: TGTGCCAGCAGCTTAGTGGCAGGTCTTGGCGGGGAGCTGTTTTTT. Amino acid sequence: CASSLVAGLGGELFF.

This clonotype occurred a few times. This CDR3 is CASRSNSYEQYF. The CDR3 bases are TGTGCCAGCAGAAGTAACTCCTACGAGCAGTACTTC. The V call is TRBV12-3 or TRBV12-4, the J call TRBJ2-7; D call uncertain. The CDR3 runs 12 residues. Trimming took 6 bases from V and 0 from J, leaving 6 bases between them.

The rearrangement uses TRBV30 and TRBJ1-2; tentative D call: TRBD1 (5 bases). V was pared by 1 base and J by 7 bases, with 19 bases between. The CDR3 runs to 15 residues. Looked up from germline, CDR1 is GTSNPN and CDR2 is SVGIG (reference sequence). CDR3 amino acids: CAWSGGRTPHAGYTF. In DNA form, the CDR3 reads TGTGCCTGGAGTGGGGGGAGGACACCCCACGCTGGCTACACCTTC.

This clonotype came up a few times. This chain links TRBV28 with TRBJ1-3, with 9 positions matching TRBD1. The CDR3 has 16 amino acids. From germline, CDR1 is MDHEN and CDR2 SYDVKM. The trim removed 8 bases at V and 4 bases at J, leaving 12 bases unmatched. CDR3 protein: CASLGQGIVKGNTIYF. The CDR3 nucleotides are TGTGCCAGCCTGGGACAGGGAATAGTGAAGGGAAACACCATATATTTT.

The chain uses TRBV19 and TRBJ2-2; D is ambiguous. The CDR3 totals 16 residues. The V and J ends lost 2 bases and 1 base respectively, with 11 bases between them. In germline, CDR1 is LNHDA, CDR2 SQIVND (reference sequence). In nucleotides, the CDR3 is TGTGCCAGTAGTATATTAGGTAGTAAGAACACCGGGGAGCTGTTTTTT. Amino acids: CASSILGSKNTGELFF.

This clonotype was counted ten times or more. This sequence joins TRBV15 and TRBJ2-5, with TRBD2 matching 8 bases. The CDR3 spans 15 residues. The germline CDR1 and CDR2 sequences are LNHNV and YYDKDF (reference sequence). Trimming removed 4 bases from V and 0 bases from J; junction bases left unmatched: 4. The CDR3 reads CATSISGGNQETQYF. The DNA for the CDR3 is TGTGCCACCAGCATTTCGGGGGGGAACCAAGAGACCCAGTACTTC.

This clonotype was seen more than once but under ten times. V gene TRBV10-2 combines with J gene TRBJ2-6, with 7 bases fitting TRBD1. Looked up from germline, CDR1 is WSHSY and CDR2 is SAAADI. With 6 bases clipped from V and 4 bases from J, the junction kept 9 bases outside the gene matches. CDR3 length: 16 amino acids. The CDR3: CASSRDRPGGANVLTF. In DNA, the CDR3 is TGCGCCAGCAGCCGGGACAGACCTGGGGGGGCCAACGTCCTGACTTTC.

DNA of the CDR3: TGCGCCAGCACGGACCAGGGGTCTACCGCCTATGGCTACACCTTC. Translation gives CASTDQGSTAYGYTF. V usage is TRBV4-1 and J usage is TRBJ1-2, with a possible D match to TRBD1 (6 bases). Per germline, CDR1 MGHRA and CDR2 YSYEKL. The V end was cut by 7 bases, the J end by 4 bases, with 19 bases between. The CDR3 loop spans 15 amino acids.

At least ten counts were recorded for this clonotype. The chain carries TRBV11-2 and TRBJ1-2; D uncertain. The CDR3 runs to 16 residues. The germline CDR1 and CDR2 sequences are SGHAT and FQNNGV. V gave up 1 base and J gave up 0 bases, with 12 bases separating them. The DNA for the CDR3 is TGTGCCAGCAGCTTAGGGCAGGCCGCGGCTAACTATGGCTACACCTTC. This encodes CASSLGQAAANYGYTF.

The V call is TRBV7-9, the J call TRBJ1-2, with 7 bases that match TRBD1. The V gene's germline CDR1 is SEHNR and CDR2 FQNEAQ (reference sequence). This CDR3 contains 13 residues. J lost 1 base, V lost 5 bases, and 1 base had no gene match. This CDR3 is CASSGQVNYGYTF. The CDR3 nucleotides are TGTGCCAGCAGCGGACAGGTTAACTATGGCTACACCTTC. The variable domain in full, completed from reference TRBV7-9 and TRBJ1-2, reads DTGVSQNPRHKITKRGQNVTFRCDPISEHNRLYWYRQTLGQGPEFLTYFQNEAQLEKSRLLSDRFSAERPKGSFSTLEIQRTEQGDSAMYLCASSGQVNYGYTFGSGTRLTVV.

There are many counts of this clonotype. This chain joins TRBV7-8 and TRBJ1-2, with 9 bases matching TRBD1. With 5 bases clipped from V and 4 bases from J, the junction kept 8 bases outside the gene matches. Germline V lookup: CDR1 SGHVS, CDR2 FQNEAQ. This CDR3 is 15 amino acids long. CDR3 sequence reads: CASSPRTGEGYGYTF. DNA of the CDR3: TGTGCCAGCAGCCCGAGGACAGGGGAGGGCTATGGCTACACCTTC.

This clonotype was seen only a few times. The rearrangement joins TRBV11-2 to TRBJ2-2, with TRBD1 matching 11 bases. Trimming at V came to 5 bases and at J to 7 bases, leaving 12 bases not matched to a gene. This CDR3 is built from 17 residues. Germline-derived CDR1 and CDR2 are SGHAT and FQNNGV. CDR3 protein: CASSQWTGGGGGGELFF. The CDR3 region has the DNA TGTGCCAGCAGCCAGTGGACAGGGGGCGGAGGAGGCGGGGAGCTGTTTTTT.

This clonotype was recorded a few times. J is TRBJ2-7 and V is TRBV11-1; perhaps TRBD1 as D (5 bases). The germline gives CDR1 SGHAT, CDR2 FQDESV (reference sequence). Trimming shortened V by 5 bases and J by 4 bases, and 9 bases separated the two germline ends. This CDR3 is built from 12 residues. The CDR3 bases are TGTGCCAGCAGCAAGACAGTTTACGAGCAGTACTTC. Its translation: CASSKTVYEQYF.

The chain combines TRBV12-3 or TRBV12-4 with TRBJ1-1, with 7 positions matching TRBD1. The CDR3 contains 14 residues. After removal of 6 bases from V and 5 bases from J, the junction contained 9 bases not matched to a gene. The CDR3 here is CASRPGGRGTEAFF. CDR3 in DNA: TGTGCCAGCAGACCAGGGGGGCGGGGGACTGAAGCTTTCTTT.

V usage is TRBV4-3 and J usage is TRBJ1-1; D perhaps matches TRBD1 (6 bases). The CDR3 totals 20 residues. CDR1 and CDR2 (germline): LGHNA, YSLEER. V was cut by 0 bases and J by 4 bases, with 27 bases left in between. The CDR3, as DNA: TGCGCCAGCAGCCAAGATTTAGGCCCCGGCAGGGGTGGGGTTGGCACTGAAGCTTTCTTT. It yields the protein CASSQDLGPGRGGVGTEAFF.

In this sample, this clonotype turned up once. V is TRBV7-9 and J is TRBJ2-2; D is unclear. Trimming took off 2 bases at V and 2 bases at J, with 9 bases between the two ends. The CDR3 runs to 15 residues. Looked up from germline, CDR1 is SEHNR and CDR2 is FQNEAQ (reference sequence). The CDR3 DNA follows: TGTGCCAGCAGCTTACTGAGTTTCAACACCGGGGAGCTGTTTTTT. It encodes CASSLLSFNTGELFF.